A single sample is the source of the 8 T cell receptor beta chains below, sequenced in a study of CD8 T cells in ankylosing spondylitis. MiXCR was run by TCRdb on the 5' RACE reads, yielding one entry per CDR3 protein. The sample contains fewer than 180,000 distinct CDR3 sequences, 40% to 50% of which appear only once. The material sequenced was synovial fluid, either unsorted or a sorted T cell fraction (not recorded which). These receptors were taken from a male donor with ankylosing spondylitis.

The chain carries TRBV28 and TRBJ2-6; 7 bases match TRBD1. J was trimmed by 0 bases and V by 5 bases; bases with no gene match: 4. Per the germline V gene, CDR1 is MDHEN and CDR2 is SYDVKM. The CDR3 loop spans 16 amino acids. The CDR3 spells CASSEGQYSGANVLTF. The CDR3, as DNA: TGTGCCAGCAGTGAGGGACAGTACTCTGGGGCCAACGTCCTGACTTTC. The whole variable domain, filled in from reference TRBV28 and TRBJ2-6, reads DVKVTQSSRYLVKRTGEKVFLECVQDMDHENMFWYRQDPGLGLRLIYFSYDVKMKEKGDIPEGYSVSREKKERFSLILESASTNQTSMYLCASSEGQYSGANVLTFGAGSRLTVL.

This clonotype appeared a few times. The chain couples TRBV15 to TRBJ2-1; no clear D. Germline lookup yields CDR1 LNHNV and CDR2 YYDKDF (reference sequence). V was pared by 5 bases and J by 1 base, with 21 bases between. The CDR3 totals 18 residues. CDR3 sequence: CATSLLYSRRYSYNEQFF. CDR3 sequence (DNA): TGTGCCACCAGCTTACTCTATTCCCGGCGCTATTCCTACAATGAGCAGTTCTTC.

This chain uses TRBV27 with TRBJ2-7, with TRBD1 identical over 8 bases. This CDR3 is built from 14 residues. Losses at the gene ends were 2 bases for V and 7 bases for J; bases not matched to a gene: 7. CDR1 is MNHEY, CDR2 SMNVEV, per germline (reference sequence). This CDR3 reads CASSLAQGALEQYF. DNA of the CDR3: TGTGCCAGCAGTTTAGCGCAGGGGGCGCTTGAGCAGTACTTC.

The chain carries TRBV18 and TRBJ2-7; D remains unclear. Germline-derived CDR1 and CDR2 are KGHSH and LQKENI. This CDR3 is built from 17 residues. The V gene lost 1 base and the J gene lost 3 bases, with 19 bases spanning the gap. The DNA of the CDR3 is TGTGCCAGCTCACCACTAGGTCCCAGACTCATCCTCTACGAGCAGTACTTC. This translates into CASSPLGPRLILYEQYF. Full variable domain (remainder filled in from reference TRBV18 and TRBJ2-7): NAGVMQNPRHLVRRRGQEARLRCSPMKGHSHVYWYRQLPEEGLKFMVYLQKENIIDESGMPKERFSAEFPKEGPSILRIQQVVRGDSAAYFCASSPLGPRLILYEQYFGPGTRLTVT.

This clonotype was counted between two and nine times. The chain uses TRBV12-3 or TRBV12-4 and TRBJ1-1, with TRBD1 as a possible D gene (5 bases). The CDR3 sequence is 16 residues long. With 0 bases removed from V and 0 bases from J, the gap between germline ends came to 11 bases. DNA for the CDR3: TGTGCCAGCAGTTTAGCAATGACAGTCCTGAACACTGAAGCTTTCTTT. Protein: CASSLAMTVLNTEAFF.

The CDR3 sequence is CASSLGLAGATDTQYF. In DNA form, the CDR3 reads TGTGCCAGCAGCCTAGGACTAGCGGGGGCCACAGATACGCAGTATTTT. The V and J genes are TRBV12-3 or TRBV12-4 and TRBJ2-3, with 13 bases identical to TRBD2. The CDR3 sequence is 16 residues long. V was clipped by 6 bases and J by 2 bases; unmatched bases: 5.

J is TRBJ2-3 and V is TRBV4-1; TRBD2 matches at 13 bases. This CDR3 is 15 amino acids long. The V gene end was trimmed by 3 bases and the J gene end by 6 bases; junction bases not matched to a gene: 3. The germline gives CDR1 MGHRA, CDR2 YSYEKL. The DNA of the CDR3 is TGCGCCAGCAGCCATGGACTAGCGGGAGCTGATACGCAGTATTTT. Amino acid sequence: CASSHGLAGADTQYF.

V and J are TRBV20-1 and TRBJ2-7; D remains ambiguous. V lost 1 base and J 4 bases, leaving 11 bases between the germline ends. From germline, CDR1 is DFQATT and CDR2 SNEGSKA (reference sequence). The CDR3 length is 13 residues. The CDR3 nucleotides are TGCAGTGCTAGAGGGCAGTCCGAGTACGAGCAGTACTTC. Residues: CSARGQSEYEQYF.